This T cell receptor (beta chain) appears in the sequencing data of a study of Tregs in tolerant kidney transplant recipients. At the level of the study: The nonmyeloablative bone marrow transplants came from related graft donors, with transient mixed chimerism. Study-wide points: Validation in larger populations is needed because few patients were studied. Biological reproducibility was not directly addressed in this study.

CDR3 length: 15 amino acids. Per germline, CDR1 SGHTA and CDR2 FQGNSA. The V end lost 1 base, the J end lost 0 bases, and 10 bases lay between the germline ends. Unstimulated Tregs (CD4+CD25+CD127-) and CD4+CD25- non-Tregs were sorted from PBMCs. As to this clone: Its antigen remains unidentified.

Clones were sequenced by immunoSEQ multiplex PCR, and TCRdb holds only the in-frame ones, with some missing. The sample includes 50,000 to 80,000 clones, about 98% of them seen just once. This TCR derives from a human donor who received a combined kidney and bone marrow transplant. The V and J genes are TRBV7-2 and TRBJ2-7, with a tentative D call TRBD1 (6 bases). Sample: Tregs from blood, taken before the transplant. CDR3 loop: CASSLGGLGSYEQYF. Here the CDR3 DNA reads TGTGCCAGCAGCTTAGGGGGGCTGGGCTCCTACGAGCAGTACTTC.